Each of the 29 T cell receptor beta chains below was sequenced from the same sample in a study of CD8+CD57+ T cells in acquired aplastic anemia (dated by TCRdb to the late 2010s). Sequencing was carried out with an Illumina HiSeq 2000. Genomic DNA was used as template for profiling of TCR beta VDJ combinations and CDR3 sequences. In TCRdb, the public reads were trimmed at Q25 with fastp and aligned with MiXCR, with productive beta chains retained. Rows matching on CDR3 protein sequence are summarized as one entry with the most common DNA and genes. This sample lists tens of thousands of distinct CDR3 sequences; 60% to 75% were detected once. The leading ten clones occupy more than 80% of the sample. Patients chosen for sequencing had shown expansion of CD8+CD57+ cells by flow cytometry. Sequencing was carried out using sorted CD4+, CD8+, or CD8+CD57+ T cells (not recorded which) from PBMCs. The receptors derive from a human donor with aplastic anemia.

There are many counts of this clonotype. The chain recombines TRBV19 with TRBJ1-2; 7 nucleotides agree with TRBD1. From germline, CDR1 is LNHDA and CDR2 SQIVND (reference sequence). This CDR3 is 16 amino acids long. Trimming at V came to 6 bases and at J to 4 bases, leaving 14 bases not matched to a gene. The CDR3 DNA reads TGTGCCAGTAGCCGCCCCCGGGACAGAAGATTCTATGGCTACACCTTC. The encoded protein is CASSRPRDRRFYGYTF.

The sample holds a few counts of this clonotype. The CDR3, as DNA: TGTGCCATCAGTGACGGTTTAGGACAGGCCTACGAGCAGTACTTC. This encodes CAISDGLGQAYEQYF. V usage is TRBV10-3 and J usage is TRBJ2-7, with TRBD1 matching over 7 bases. Germline CDR1 is ENHRY and CDR2 is SYGVKD. The CDR3 totals 15 residues. J was trimmed by 2 bases and V by 3 bases; bases with no gene match: 7.

The V and J genes are TRBV15 and TRBJ2-5; a weak D match, TRBD2 (5 bases). Per the germline V gene, CDR1 is LNHNV and CDR2 is YYDKDF (reference sequence). V was cut by 2 bases and J by 1 base, with 14 bases left in between. The CDR3 totals 16 residues. The DNA of the CDR3 is TGTGCCACCAGCAGAAGGCACGGACTTGGCCAAGAGACCCAGTACTTC. Amino acids: CATSRRHGLGQETQYF.

This rearrangement joins TRBV10-3 to TRBJ2-7, with 9 bases fitting TRBD2. This CDR3 is built from 16 residues. The germline gives CDR1 ENHRY, CDR2 SYGVKD. V shed 3 bases, J shed 1 base, and the junction held 7 bases outside the gene matches. The CDR3 DNA is TGTGCCATCAGTGATCCAGCGGGGGGTCCATCCTACGAGCAGTACTTC. Translating it yields CAISDPAGGPSYEQYF.

This clonotype was detected ten times or more. This chain uses TRBV6-5 with TRBJ2-7; 9 bases are shared with TRBD1. The CDR3 loop spans 13 amino acids. Trimming took 8 bases from V and 7 from J; bases not matched to a gene: 9. The V gene's germline CDR1 is MNHEY and CDR2 SVGAGI. CDR3 nucleotides: TGTGCCAGCGGACAGGGGAATTGGAAGGAGCAGTACTTC. Its protein product is CASGQGNWKEQYF.

This chain uses TRBV6-5 with TRBJ2-1; TRBD2 is a possible D gene (6 bases). CDR3 size: 15 residues. The germline V gene encodes CDR1 MNHEY and CDR2 SVGAGI. The ends were cut back, 4 bases at V and 8 bases at J, with 18 bases in the middle. The CDR3 DNA reads as TGTGCCAGCAGTTTGAGCGGGCGAGGATCTTATGAGCAGTTCTTC. Protein product: CASSLSGRGSYEQFF.

On this clonotype itself: The germline gene is not matched at one end of the junction; a read error may be the cause. The rearrangement links TRBV15 to TRBJ2-3; D is perhaps TRBD2 (5 bases). CDR1 and CDR2 from the germline V gene are LNHNV and YYDKDF (reference sequence). The CDR3 is made up of 14 amino acids. CDR3 sequence reads: CATSSPGSTDTQYF. For the CDR3, the DNA is TGTGCCACCAGCTCGCCGGGAAGCACGGATACGCAGTATTTT.

The chain combines TRBV11-2 with TRBJ2-7; maybe TRBD2 (6 bases). Trimming shortened V by 1 base and J by 0 bases, and 13 bases separated the two germline ends. The CDR3 is made up of 16 amino acids. Germline V gene lookup returns CDR1 SGHAT and CDR2 FQNNGV. DNA for the CDR3: TGTGCCAGCAGCTTAGGGTGGGAGGCGAGCTCCTACGAGCAGTACTTC. It codes for CASSLGWEASSYEQYF. The variable domain in full, completed from reference TRBV11-2 and TRBJ2-7, reads EAGVAQSPRYKIIEKRQSVAFWCNPISGHATLYWYQQILGQGPKLLIQFQNNGVVDDSQLPKDRFSAERLKGVDSTLKIQPAKLEDSAVYLCASSLGWEASSYEQYFGPGTRLTVT.

The V and J genes are TRBV5-1 and TRBJ2-7; 7 bases fit TRBD1. The CDR3 has 15 amino acids. Trimming at V came to 3 bases and at J to 6 bases, leaving 12 bases not matched to a gene. Germline V lookup: CDR1 SGHRS, CDR2 YFSETQ. CDR3 sequence reads: CASSSTLTGYSEQYF. CDR3 nucleotides: TGCGCCAGCAGCTCTACTCTGACAGGGTACAGCGAGCAGTACTTC.

This clonotype has ten or more counts. The chain carries TRBV7-2 and TRBJ1-5; 7 positions match TRBD1. The CDR3 is made up of 14 amino acids. Germline-derived CDR1 and CDR2 are SGHTA and FQGNSA. With V trimmed by 1 base and J by 6 bases, 3 bases remained unmatched. The CDR3 sequence: CASSLDEGAQPQHF. As DNA, the CDR3 is TGTGCCAGCAGCTTAGATGAGGGGGCTCAGCCCCAGCATTTT.

This rearrangement joins TRBV12-3 or TRBV12-4 to TRBJ2-7; D ambiguous. The V gene lost 7 bases and the J gene lost 2 bases, with 9 bases spanning the gap. CDR3 length equals 12 residues. The CDR3, as DNA: TGTGCCAGCACCAGAGGACCCTACGAGCAGTACTTC. Protein product: CASTRGPYEQYF.

This clonotype has ten or more counts. The chain joins TRBV5-6 to TRBJ1-2, with 7 bases matching TRBD1. The germline V gene has CDR1 SGHDT and CDR2 YYEEEE. The CDR3 loop spans 14 amino acids. V gave up 4 bases and J gave up 1 base; unmatched junction bases: 4. This chain's CDR3 is CASSTDRDNYGYTF. Here the CDR3 DNA reads TGTGCCAGCAGCACCGACAGGGATAACTATGGCTACACCTTC.

Regarding this clonotype: The junction departs from the called germline gene at one end, perhaps through a read error. The chain couples TRBV7-6 to TRBJ2-2; D remains ambiguous. The germline V gene encodes CDR1 SGHVS and CDR2 FNYEAQ. CDR3 length: 12 residues. CDR3 in amino acids: CAGSLVTGELFF. The CDR3 coding sequence is TGTGCCGGCAGCTTAGTAACCGGGGAGCTGTTTTTT.

The chain couples TRBV28 to TRBJ1-1; no clear D. Germline lookup yields CDR1 MDHEN and CDR2 SYDVKM. Trimming pared 3 bases from V and 3 bases from J, leaving 20 bases between. The CDR3 spans 17 residues. The chain's CDR3 is CASSFGLATRRDTEAFF. CDR3 DNA sequence: TGTGCCAGCAGTTTCGGTTTAGCGACTCGACGGGACACTGAAGCTTTCTTT.

This chain uses TRBV10-3 with TRBJ2-7, with D tentatively TRBD2 (5 bases). The CDR3 length is 13 residues. CDR1 and CDR2 (germline): ENHRY, SYGVKD. Trimming stripped 3 bases from V and 4 bases from J, with 10 bases between. The CDR3 region has the DNA TGTGCCATCAGTGAACGGGGTCCATACGAGCAGTACTTC. It codes for CAISERGPYEQYF.

The chain couples TRBV24-1 to TRBJ2-7; 8 bases fit TRBD2. This CDR3 has 13 amino acids. V shed 3 bases and J 6 bases; nucleotides not matched to a gene: 3. CDR1 is KGHDR, CDR2 SFDVKD, per germline. CDR3 bases: TGTGCCACCAGTGATCTCGGGGGGGGCGAGCAGTACTTC. Translated, it gives CATSDLGGGEQYF.

The chain joins TRBV20-1 to TRBJ2-7, with TRBD1 as a possible D gene (5 bases). V was pared by 0 bases and J by 2 bases, with 11 bases between. The CDR3 length is 14 residues. Germline V gene lookup returns CDR1 DFQATT and CDR2 SNEGSKA (reference sequence). The CDR3 loop is CSARDAGSTYEQYF. The CDR3 coding sequence is TGCAGTGCTAGAGATGCAGGGTCCACCTACGAGCAGTACTTC.

About this clonotype: Germline and junction disagree at one end, which may indicate a read error. The chain links TRBV12-3 or TRBV12-4 to TRBJ1-2; D is perhaps TRBD1 (6 bases). The CDR3 length is 12 residues. The CDR3 loop reads CASTRGLPPRNF. DNA of the CDR3: TGTGCCAGCACTCGGGGGCTTCCGCCGAGAAACTTC.

The V and J genes are TRBV2 and TRBJ2-2; D ambiguous. The germline CDR1 and CDR2 sequences are SNHLY and FYNNEI. V shed 6 bases and J shed 6 bases, with 8 bases lying between them. CDR3 length: 12 amino acids. The CDR3: CASSSKAGELFF. For the CDR3, the DNA is TGTGCCAGCAGCTCCAAGGCCGGGGAGCTGTTTTTT.

The chain links TRBV2 to TRBJ1-5; TRBD1 might be the D (6 bases). From germline, CDR1 is SNHLY and CDR2 FYNNEI. V lost 7 bases and J lost 11, with 12 bases in between. This CDR3 has 11 residues. CDR3 DNA sequence: TGTGCCAGCATTGATAGGGGGACCCAGCATTTT. It codes for CASIDRGTQHF.

Remarks on this clonotype: The CDR3 does not close with the conserved phenylalanine or tryptophan, likely indicating a read error. The genes are TRBV27 and TRBJ2-7, with D tentatively TRBD1 (6 bases). V lost 2 bases and J 2 bases, leaving 13 bases between the germline ends. The CDR3 spans 15 residues. Germline V lookup: CDR1 MNHEY, CDR2 SMNVEV (reference sequence). CDR3 protein: CASSLQGKWAYEQYR. The CDR3 DNA sequence: TGTGCCAGCAGTTTACAGGGGAAGTGGGCCTACGAGCAGTACCGC.

The chain joins TRBV29-1 to TRBJ2-3; D perhaps matches TRBD2 (6 bases). V gave up 8 bases and J gave up 1 base, with 16 bases separating them. Germline lookup yields CDR1 SQVTM and CDR2 ANQGSEA. The CDR3 totals 14 residues. The CDR3 loop reads CSTRSGGGTDTQYF. CDR3 bases: TGCAGCACACGTAGCGGCGGGGGCACAGATACGCAGTATTTT.

Only one count was recorded for this clonotype. V and J are TRBV2 and TRBJ2-6; D is unclear. Trimming removed 6 bases at V and 4 bases at J, with 10 bases between. Per germline, CDR1 SNHLY and CDR2 FYNNEI. This CDR3 region has 14 residues. CDR3 protein: CASRSAGGANVLTF. The CDR3 DNA is TGTGCCAGCAGATCGGCTGGAGGGGCCAACGTCCTGACTTTC.

The CDR3 bases are TGTGCCAGCAGCTCTCCTGCCGGGGCTGGCTACACCTTC. Protein sequence: CASSSPAGAGYTF. This rearrangement joins TRBV7-8 to TRBJ1-2; D possibly corresponds to TRBD1 (5 bases). The germline gives CDR1 SGHVS, CDR2 FQNEAQ. V dropped 4 bases and J dropped 7 bases, with 13 bases sitting between them. This CDR3 region has 13 residues.

The chain couples TRBV13 to TRBJ2-1; D possibly corresponds to TRBD1 (6 bases). The ends were cut back, 1 base at V and 8 bases at J, with 12 bases in the middle. Germline V CDR1 and CDR2: PRHDT, FYEKMQ (reference sequence). The CDR3 spans 14 residues. CDR3 DNA sequence: TGTGCCAGCAGCTTAGAAGGTGAGGGGGATGAGCAGTTCTTC. Translation gives CASSLEGEGDEQFF.

This clonotype was recorded a few times. The rearrangement joins TRBV29-1 to TRBJ2-7; either TRBD1 or TRBD2 may supply D (5 bases each). Germline loops: CDR1 SQVTM, CDR2 ANQGSEA. The CDR3 consists of 13 residues. V was trimmed by 7 bases and J by 6 bases, leaving 19 bases between them. CDR3 in amino acids: CSADFGALGEQYF. For the CDR3, the DNA is TGCAGCGCCGACTTCGGGGCGTTGGGCGAGCAGTACTTC.

The chain joins TRBV20-1 to TRBJ2-2, with 10 bases that match TRBD2. After removal of 6 bases from V and 1 base from J, the junction contained 2 bases not matched to a gene. The CDR3 is 14 residues long. Looked up from germline, CDR1 is DFQATT and CDR2 is SNEGSKA (reference sequence). This CDR3 reads CSARTSGNTGELFF. CDR3 coding DNA: TGCAGTGCAAGGACTAGCGGGAACACCGGGGAGCTGTTTTTT.

This clonotype was counted at least ten times. The V gene is TRBV13, the J gene TRBJ2-5, with 7 bases that match TRBD1. J gave up 3 bases and V 6 bases, and 7 bases lay outside the gene matches. Germline CDR1 PRHDT, CDR2 FYEKMQ (reference sequence). The CDR3 has 14 residues. CDR3: CASSQTGMEETQYF. Here the CDR3 DNA reads TGTGCCAGCAGTCAGACAGGGATGGAAGAGACCCAGTACTTC.

The count of this clonotype is one. The rearrangement links TRBV7-3 to TRBJ2-6; D call uncertain. V shed 1 base and J shed 2 bases, with 6 bases lying between them. In germline, CDR1 is SGHTA, CDR2 FQGTGA. This CDR3 contains 15 residues. This chain's CDR3 is CASSLKSAGANVLTF. CDR3 nucleotide sequence: TGTGCCAGCAGCTTAAAGTCCGCTGGGGCCAACGTCCTGACTTTC.